Listed below are T cell receptor beta chains from one sample, sequenced in a study of identical twins. One entry per CDR3 protein results from TCRdb running MiXCR on the 5' RACE reads. The sample lists some 660,000 distinct CDR3 sequences, about 9.4% seen once, with around 0.95% in the top ten. The same data also went into a second study, on yellow fever vaccine responses in identical twins.

Specimen: PBMCs. All receptors derive from a young woman in good health. CDR3s include the opening cysteine and the closing phenylalanine or tryptophan. The order of the fields is V gene, J gene, clone size, D gene, CDR3 DNA, CDR3 protein. D genes are given only for firm matches. A clone size is listed for some rows: how often the clone was seen (once, few, many), or a class if it is expanded.

>TRBV27|TRBJ2-3|few|TRBD2
TGTGCCAGCAGTTTATCGGCTAGCGGGGGGGCGGATACGCAGTATTTT
CASSLSASGGADTQYF
>TRBV5-1|TRBJ2-3|few|-
TGCGCCAGCAGCATATACCATTCAGCAGATACGCAGTATTTT
CASSIYHSADTQYF
>TRBV12-3/TRBV12-4|TRBJ2-3|few|TRBD2
TGTGCCAGCACCAGTCCCCCGGGACTAGCGGGGACAGATACGCAGTATTTT
CASTSPPGLAGTDTQYF
>TRBV20-1|TRBJ2-7|many|-
TGCAGTGCTAGCCTTCGTTCGGATCACACCTACGAGCAGTACTTC
CSASLRSDHTYEQYF
>TRBV6-5|TRBJ2-5|many|TRBD2
TGTGCCAGCAGTTGGGGGACTAGCGGGACAGAGACCCAGTACTTC
CASSWGTSGTETQYF
>TRBV6-6|TRBJ1-1|many|-
TGTGCCAGCAGCCTTCCCAGGAACACTGAAGCTTTCTTT
CASSLPRNTEAFF
>TRBV20-1|TRBJ2-7|-|-
TGCAGTGCTAGAGCACCAGGAGCCTACGAGCAGTACTTC
CSARAPGAYEQYF
>TRBV6-5|TRBJ2-1|few|-
TGTGCCAGCAGTTACCGGGCCGGGACCAATGAGCAGTTCTTC
CASSYRAGTNEQFF
>TRBV20-1|TRBJ2-3|-|TRBD2
TGCAGTGCTATACCCTCGGAGCGGGGGAGCACAGATACGCAGTATTTT
CSAIPSERGSTDTQYF
>TRBV5-1|TRBJ2-7|few|-
TGCGCCAGCAGCTTGGGAGCACAATTCGAGCAGTACTTC
CASSLGAQFEQYF
>TRBV29-1|TRBJ2-1|many|-
TGCAGCGTTTCCGGCTACCACCATTACAATGAGCAGTTCTTC
CSVSGYHHYNEQFF
>TRBV4-1|TRBJ1-2|-|TRBD1
TGCGCCAGCAGCCAAGGGGGACAGACATTTAATGGCTACACCTTC
CASSQGGQTFNGYTF
>TRBV7-2|TRBJ2-7|few|-
TGTGCCAGCAGTTACGGGGGCCTAGGGACCTACGAGCAGTACTTC
CASSYGGLGTYEQYF
>TRBV5-1|TRBJ2-7|many|TRBD1
TGCGCCAGCAGCATCTCCGGGACAGCCGCCTACGAGCAGTACTTC
CASSISGTAAYEQYF
>TRBV28|TRBJ2-7|many|-
TGTGCCAGCAGGACGCCAGGGGCCTACGAGCAGTACTTC
CASRTPGAYEQYF
>TRBV4-3|TRBJ2-1|few|TRBD2
TGCGCCAGCAGCCAAAACTACGGGACTAGCTCCTACAATGAGCAGTTCTTC
CASSQNYGTSSYNEQFF
>TRBV4-2|TRBJ2-3|-|-
TGTGCCAGCAGCCAATTAGCGTCAGTGGATACGCAGTATTTT
CASSQLASVDTQYF
>TRBV12-3/TRBV12-4|TRBJ2-1|-|TRBD2
TGTGCCAGCAGTTTAGCTAGCGGGGGGGCCAAGGAGCAGTTCTTC
CASSLASGGAKEQFF
>TRBV7-2|TRBJ2-2|many|-
TGTGCCAGCAGCTTAGATGGTCTGAACACCGGGGAGCTGTTTTTT
CASSLDGLNTGELFF
>TRBV3-1|TRBJ2-1|-|-
TGTGCCAGCAGCCAAGATAAGCCCTACAATGAGCAGTTCTTC
CASSQDKPYNEQFF
>TRBV11-2|TRBJ2-7|few|TRBD2
TGTGCCAGCAGCTTTCTAGCGGGAAACAGGGGTGGCGAGCAGTACTTC
CASSFLAGNRGGEQYF
>TRBV18|TRBJ2-7|-|TRBD2
TGTGCCAGCTCACCCCCCGGGCAGCGGGAGAGGTACGAGCAGTACTTC
CASSPPGQRERYEQYF
>TRBV28|TRBJ2-2|-|-
TGTGCCAGCACCTCTGGAGGGGAGCTGTTTTTT
CASTSGGELFF
>TRBV12-3/TRBV12-4|TRBJ2-3|-|-
TGTGCCAATAACACCGATCCCACAGATACGCAGTATTTT
CANNTDPTDTQYF
>TRBV6-1|TRBJ1-6|few|-
TGTGCCAGCAGTGGTATCCTAAATAATTCACCCCTCCACTTT
CASSGILNNSPLHF
>TRBV30|TRBJ1-1|-|-
TGTGCCTGGATACAGAGGTCAGCTTTCTTT
CAWIQRSAFF
>TRBV24-1|TRBJ2-2|few|-
TGTGCCACCGGAGAGTCGAACACCGGGGAGCTGTTTTTT
CATGESNTGELFF
>TRBV7-3|TRBJ2-7|-|-
TGTGCCAGCAGCTTAACAGGGGTTCCCCCCTACGAGCAGTACTTC
CASSLTGVPPYEQYF
>TRBV30|TRBJ1-1|-|-
TGTGCCTGGAACGTTATGGGCACTGAAGCTTTCTTT
CAWNVMGTEAFF
>TRBV3-1|TRBJ1-1|-|-
TGTGCCAGCAGTCCGACCACTTTGGGCACTGAAGCTTTCTTT
CASSPTTLGTEAFF
>TRBV12-5|TRBJ2-1|-|-
TGTGCTAGTGGTTCGCGATTCTACAATGAGCAGTTCTTC
CASGSRFYNEQFF
>TRBV7-9|TRBJ2-7|few|TRBD1
TGTGCCAGCAGCCACCGGGACAGGGGCAGCGAGCAGTACTTC
CASSHRDRGSEQYF
>TRBV20-1|TRBJ2-7|-|-
TGCAGTGCTAGAGGCCCCAGTCAATACGAGCAGTACTTC
CSARGPSQYEQYF
>TRBV30|TRBJ2-1|-|-
TGTGCCTGGAGTAGTATGTCGGCCGGTGGGCAGTTCTTC
CAWSSMSAGGQFF